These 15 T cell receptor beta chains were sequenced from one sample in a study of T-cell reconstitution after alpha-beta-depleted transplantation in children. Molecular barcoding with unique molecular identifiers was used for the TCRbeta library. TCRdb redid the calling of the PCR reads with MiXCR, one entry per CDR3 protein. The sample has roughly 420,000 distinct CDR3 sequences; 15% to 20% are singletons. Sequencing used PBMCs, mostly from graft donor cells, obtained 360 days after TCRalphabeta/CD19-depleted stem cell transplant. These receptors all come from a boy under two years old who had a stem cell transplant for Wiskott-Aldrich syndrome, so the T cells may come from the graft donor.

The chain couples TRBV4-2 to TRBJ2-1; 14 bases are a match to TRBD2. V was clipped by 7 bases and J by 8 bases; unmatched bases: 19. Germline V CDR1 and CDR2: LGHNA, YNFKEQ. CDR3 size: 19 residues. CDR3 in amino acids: CASTPPGLAGAKWGDEQFF. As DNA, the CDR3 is TGTGCCAGCACCCCCCCGGGACTAGCGGGAGCAAAATGGGGGGATGAGCAGTTCTTC.

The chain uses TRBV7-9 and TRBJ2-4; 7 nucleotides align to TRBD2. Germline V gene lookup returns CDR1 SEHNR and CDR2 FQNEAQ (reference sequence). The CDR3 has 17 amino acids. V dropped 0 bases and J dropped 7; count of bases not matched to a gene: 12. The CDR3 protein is CASSLAGGPGFGNIQYF. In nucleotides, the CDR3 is TGTGCCAGCAGCTTAGCGGGAGGGCCGGGGTTCGGTAACATTCAGTACTTC.

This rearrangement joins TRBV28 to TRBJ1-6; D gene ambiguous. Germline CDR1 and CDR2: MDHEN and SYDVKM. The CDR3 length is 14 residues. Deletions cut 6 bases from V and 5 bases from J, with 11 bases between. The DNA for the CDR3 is TGTGCCAGCAGACCGGTGTCGGATAATTCACCCCTCCACTTT. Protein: CASRPVSDNSPLHF.

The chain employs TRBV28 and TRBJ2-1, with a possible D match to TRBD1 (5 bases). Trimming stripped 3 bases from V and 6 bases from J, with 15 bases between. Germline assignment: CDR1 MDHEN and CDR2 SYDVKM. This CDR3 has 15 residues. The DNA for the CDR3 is TGTGCCAGCAGTTTTCGTACGGCAGGGATCAATGAGCAGTTCTTC. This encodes CASSFRTAGINEQFF.

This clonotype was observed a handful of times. The DNA of the CDR3 is TGCAGCGTGGAGAGCTCTGGAAACACCATATATTTT. Translation: CSVESSGNTIYF. The rearrangement links TRBV29-1 to TRBJ1-3; unclear D gene. The V gene's germline CDR1 is SQVTM and CDR2 ANQGSEA. The V and J ends lost 6 bases and 0 bases respectively, with 6 bases between them. The CDR3 is 12 amino acids.

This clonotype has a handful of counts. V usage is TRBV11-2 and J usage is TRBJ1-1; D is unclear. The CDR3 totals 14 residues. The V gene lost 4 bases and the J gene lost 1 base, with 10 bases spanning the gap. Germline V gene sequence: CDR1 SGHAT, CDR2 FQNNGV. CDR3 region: CASSSFRQNTEAFF. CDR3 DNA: TGTGCCAGCAGCTCCTTCAGACAGAACACTGAAGCTTTCTTT.

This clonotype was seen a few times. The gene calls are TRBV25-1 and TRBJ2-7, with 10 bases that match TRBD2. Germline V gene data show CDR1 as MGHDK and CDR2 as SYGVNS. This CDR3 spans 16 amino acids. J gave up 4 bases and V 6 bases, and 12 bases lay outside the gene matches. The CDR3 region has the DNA TGTGCCAGCAGCCTCTTAGCGGGAGGCCCTCCTTACGAGCAGTACTTC. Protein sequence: CASSLLAGGPPYEQYF.

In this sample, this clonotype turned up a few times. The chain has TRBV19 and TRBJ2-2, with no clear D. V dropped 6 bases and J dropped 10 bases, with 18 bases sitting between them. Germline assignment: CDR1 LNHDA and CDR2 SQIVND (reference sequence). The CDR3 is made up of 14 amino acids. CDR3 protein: CASSTLLPRVELFF. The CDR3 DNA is TGTGCCAGTAGCACCCTTCTACCTCGCGTGGAGCTGTTTTTT.

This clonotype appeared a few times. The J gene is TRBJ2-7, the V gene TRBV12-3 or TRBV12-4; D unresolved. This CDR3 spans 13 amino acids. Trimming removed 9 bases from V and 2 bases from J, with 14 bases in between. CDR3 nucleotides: TGTGCCAGTACCGGACGGAATCCCTACGAGCAGTACTTC. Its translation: CASTGRNPYEQYF.

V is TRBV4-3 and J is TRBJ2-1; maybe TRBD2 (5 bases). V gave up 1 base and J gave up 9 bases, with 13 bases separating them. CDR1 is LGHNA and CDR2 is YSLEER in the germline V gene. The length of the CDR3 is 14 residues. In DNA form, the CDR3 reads TGCGCCAGCAGCCAAGCCCTACTAGAGGGTGAGCAGTTCTTC. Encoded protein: CASSQALLEGEQFF.

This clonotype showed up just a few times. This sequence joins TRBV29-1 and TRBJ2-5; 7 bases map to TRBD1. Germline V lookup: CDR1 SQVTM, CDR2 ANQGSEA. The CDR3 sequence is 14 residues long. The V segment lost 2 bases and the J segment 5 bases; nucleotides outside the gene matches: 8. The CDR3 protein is CSVEKRRGRETQYF. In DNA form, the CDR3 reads TGCAGCGTTGAAAAACGAAGGGGGCGGGAGACCCAGTACTTC.

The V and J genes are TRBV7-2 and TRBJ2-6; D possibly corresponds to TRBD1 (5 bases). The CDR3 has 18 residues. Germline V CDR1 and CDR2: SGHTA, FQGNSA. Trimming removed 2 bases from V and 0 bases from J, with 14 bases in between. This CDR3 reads CASSLSVGVPSGANVLTF. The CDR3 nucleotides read TGTGCCAGCAGCTTAAGCGTAGGGGTTCCCTCTGGGGCCAACGTCCTGACTTTC.

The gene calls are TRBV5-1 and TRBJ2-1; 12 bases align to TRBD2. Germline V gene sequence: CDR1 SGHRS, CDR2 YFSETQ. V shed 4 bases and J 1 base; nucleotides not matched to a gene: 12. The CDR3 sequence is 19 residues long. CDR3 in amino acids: CASSLQLTSGSGSYNEQFF. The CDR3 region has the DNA TGCGCCAGCAGCCTCCAATTGACTAGCGGGAGTGGATCCTACAATGAGCAGTTCTTC. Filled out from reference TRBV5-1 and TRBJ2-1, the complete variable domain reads KAGVTQTPRYLIKTRGQQVTLSCSPISGHRSVSWYQQTPGQGLQFLFEYFSETQRNKGNFPGRFSGRQFSNSRSEMNVSTLELGDSALYLCASSLQLTSGSGSYNEQFFGPGTRLTVL.

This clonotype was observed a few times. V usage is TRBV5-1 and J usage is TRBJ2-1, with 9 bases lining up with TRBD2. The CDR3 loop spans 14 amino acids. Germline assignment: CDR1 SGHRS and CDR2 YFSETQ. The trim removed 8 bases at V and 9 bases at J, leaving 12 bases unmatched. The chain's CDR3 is CASRSGSFFGEQFF. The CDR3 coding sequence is TGCGCCAGTCGTAGCGGGAGTTTTTTTGGTGAGCAGTTCTTC.

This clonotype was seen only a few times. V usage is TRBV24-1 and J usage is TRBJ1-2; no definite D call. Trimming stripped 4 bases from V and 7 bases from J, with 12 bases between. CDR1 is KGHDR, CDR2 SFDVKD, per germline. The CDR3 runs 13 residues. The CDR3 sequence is CATSDGRRSGYTF. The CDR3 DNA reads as TGTGCCACCAGTGACGGCAGGCGGTCTGGCTACACCTTC.